The 21 T cell receptor beta chains listed next were all sequenced from one sample in a study of shared clonotypes between healthy human individuals. The data were produced by immunoSEQ multiplex PCR, yet TCRdb's version contains in-frame clones alone and is incomplete. This sample has over a million clones; around 82% occur once, and the top ten carry around 0.47%. The source material was memory CD4+ T cells from PBMCs. Subset in this sample: CD45RA-negative fraction. These receptors were obtained from a man aged 18 to 29 in good health. Some clones in this sample may be carry-over from other donors' samples.

This clone occurred once. This chain uses TRBV27 with TRBJ2-5; D assignment may be TRBD1 or TRBD2 (5 bases each). Per the germline V gene, CDR1 is MNHEY and CDR2 is SMNVEV (reference sequence). The V gene lost 10 bases and the J gene lost 5 bases, with 17 bases spanning the gap. The CDR3 has 13 amino acids. As DNA, the CDR3 is TGTGCCACCCCGGGCTTTTGGGGGGAGACCCAGTACTTC. Its protein is CATPGFWGETQYF.

CDR3 sequence (DNA): TGTGCCTGGAGTGCCTTCGGCAGAGATCAGCCCCAGCATTTT. Residues: CAWSAFGRDQPQHF. V usage is TRBV30 and J usage is TRBJ1-5; D remains unclear. The CDR3 extends over 14 amino acids. Germline V lookup: CDR1 GTSNPN, CDR2 SVGIG (reference sequence). Trimming pared 1 base from V and 5 bases from J, leaving 12 bases between.

The chain links TRBV7-9 to TRBJ2-7; 9 nucleotides line up with TRBD2. Losses at the gene ends were 5 bases for V and 2 bases for J; bases not matched to a gene: 7. The germline gives CDR1 SEHNR, CDR2 FQNEAQ (reference sequence). The CDR3 runs to 15 residues. The CDR3 DNA sequence: TGTGCCAGCAGCCGATCTAGCGGGGCGACCTACGAGCAGTACTTC. This translates into CASSRSSGATYEQYF.

The chain recombines TRBV21-1 with TRBJ1-1. TRBV21-1 is marked as a pseudogene. The CDR3 spans 20 residues. The CDR3 here is CASSIIVGIRASGGASEAFF. The CDR3 DNA follows: TGTGCCAGCAGCATAATTGTTGGAATCCGTGCCTCCGGGGGCGCGTCTGAAGCTTTCTTT.

J is TRBJ2-7 and V is TRBV5-5; 8 bases line up with TRBD2. Germline values: CDR1 SGHKS, CDR2 YYEKEE (reference sequence). Germline trimming cut 2 bases from V and 1 base from J; bases unmatched to any gene: 5. This CDR3 has 15 amino acids. For the CDR3, the DNA is TGTGCCAGCAGCTTAGCGGGAGAGGGTTCCTACGAGCAGTACTTC. It codes for CASSLAGEGSYEQYF.

The chain employs TRBV5-6 and TRBJ2-1; 7 nucleotides line up with TRBD2. CDR3 length: 16 amino acids. Germline CDR1 SGHDT, CDR2 YYEEEE. The V segment lost 4 bases and the J segment 5 bases; nucleotides outside the gene matches: 12. CDR3 DNA sequence: TGTGCCAGCAGCCACGGACTAGACCTTCCGGACAATGAGCAGTTCTTC. Residues: CASSHGLDLPDNEQFF. Filled out from reference TRBV5-6 and TRBJ2-1, the complete variable domain reads DAGVTQSPTHLIKTRGQQVTLRCSPKSGHDTVSWYQQALGQGPQFIFQYYEEEERQRGNFPDRFSGHQFPNYSSELNVNALLLGDSALYLCASSHGLDLPDNEQFFGPGTRLTVL.

This clone came up a few times. The sample holds other DNA sequences that translate to the same CDR3. The chain combines TRBV5-1 with TRBJ2-1; 7 nucleotides agree with TRBD1. This CDR3 comprises 13 residues. Germline V gene sequence: CDR1 SGHRS, CDR2 YFSETQ. Trimming removed 3 bases from V and 7 bases from J; junction bases left unmatched: 4. The CDR3 is CASSSLQGNEQFF. CDR3 coding DNA: TGCGCCAGCAGCTCCCTACAGGGGAATGAGCAGTTCTTC.

This chain connects TRBV7-3 to TRBJ1-4; possibly TRBD1 for D (6 bases). CDR3 length: 14 amino acids. Germline CDR1 SGHTA, CDR2 FQGTGA. Trimming pared 0 bases from V and 7 bases from J, leaving 9 bases between. This CDR3 reads CASSLTGGTEKLFF. As DNA, the CDR3 is TGTGCCAGCAGCTTAACAGGGGGGACTGAAAAACTGTTTTTT.

This chain connects TRBV6-1 to TRBJ2-7; D is tentatively TRBD1 or TRBD2 (6 bases each). The V end lost 5 bases, the J end lost 6 bases, and 17 bases lay between the germline ends. The V gene's germline CDR1 is MNHNS and CDR2 SASEGT. The CDR3 runs to 14 residues. This CDR3 reads CASSPLPWGAEQYF. The CDR3 DNA reads as TGTGCCAGCAGTCCTCTACCTTGGGGGGCCGAGCAGTACTTC.

In this sample, this clone turned up a few times. The CDR3 sequence is CASSGDGVYGYTF. CDR3 sequence (DNA): TGTGCCAGCTCAGGCGATGGGGTCTATGGCTACACCTTC. The chain employs TRBV18 and TRBJ1-2; no reliable D call. This CDR3 region has 13 residues. Deletions cut 5 bases from V and 4 bases from J, with 11 bases between. Germline assignment: CDR1 KGHSH and CDR2 LQKENI. The whole variable domain, filled in from reference TRBV18 and TRBJ1-2, reads NAGVMQNPRHLVRRRGQEARLRCSPMKGHSHVYWYRQLPEEGLKFMVYLQKENIIDESGMPKERFSAEFPKEGPSILRIQQVVRGDSAAYFCASSGDGVYGYTFGSGTRLTVV.

The CDR3 DNA follows: TGTGCCAGCAGTTTACCCAGTGGACACTACAATGAGCAGTTCTTC. It specifies CASSLPSGHYNEQFF. The V call is TRBV27, the J call TRBJ2-1; D might be TRBD1 (5 bases). The CDR3 length is 15 residues. Germline V CDR1 and CDR2: MNHEY, SMNVEV (reference sequence). Trimming cost V 2 bases and J 3 bases, with 11 bases left between them.

Notes on this clone: This sample also contains other DNA sequences that code for the same CDR3. The V and J genes are TRBV5-1 and TRBJ1-3; 10 bases are shared with TRBD1. J gave up 2 bases and V 5 bases, and 4 bases lay outside the gene matches. CDR1 and CDR2 (germline): SGHRS, YFSETQ. This CDR3 is 15 amino acids long. In nucleotides, the CDR3 is TGCGCCAGCAGTTTAGACAGGGGGCCTGGAAACACCATATATTTT. Translating gives CASSLDRGPGNTIYF. The variable domain in full, with the rest retrieved from reference TRBV5-1 and TRBJ1-3, is KAGVTQTPRYLIKTRGQQVTLSCSPISGHRSVSWYQQTPGQGLQFLFEYFSETQRNKGNFPGRFSGRQFSNSRSEMNVSTLELGDSALYLCASSLDRGPGNTIYFGEGSWLTVV.

The V call is TRBV5-1, the J call TRBJ2-2; 9 bases match TRBD2. The CDR3 covers 16 residues. Germline assignment: CDR1 SGHRS and CDR2 YFSETQ. The V segment lost 3 bases and the J segment 5 bases; nucleotides outside the gene matches: 8. CDR3 sequence reads: CASSSIAGAWTGELFF. The CDR3 DNA reads TGCGCCAGCAGCTCCATAGCGGGAGCGTGGACCGGGGAGCTGTTTTTT.

For the CDR3, the DNA is TGTGCCAGCAATGGACAGACAAATGAAAAACTGTTTTTT. Translated: CASNGQTNEKLFF. J is TRBJ1-4 and V is TRBV6-1; D may be TRBD1 (6 bases). The CDR3 covers 13 residues. Trimming took 7 bases from V and 5 from J, leaving 11 bases between them. Germline-derived CDR1 and CDR2 are MNHNS and SASEGT.

CDR3 in amino acids: CASSLTGRTDEQYF. In DNA, the CDR3 is TGTGCCAGCAGCTTAACCGGGAGGACCGACGAGCAGTACTTC. This sequence joins TRBV7-2 and TRBJ2-7, with 7 positions matching TRBD2. V was pared by 2 bases and J by 5 bases, with 6 bases of the junction left unmatched. The CDR3 runs to 14 residues. Per the germline V gene, CDR1 is SGHTA and CDR2 is FQGNSA. Drawing the rest from reference TRBV7-2 and TRBJ2-7, the complete variable domain is GAGVSQSPSNKVTEKGKDVELRCDPISGHTALYWYRQSLGQGLEFLIYFQGNSAPDKSGLPSDRFSAERTGGSVSTLTIQRTQQEDSAVYLCASSLTGRTDEQYFGPGTRLTVT.

The chain has TRBV28 and TRBJ1-2; D is unclear. The CDR3 totals 16 residues. V was clipped by 3 bases and J by 2 bases, with 16 bases between them. Looked up from germline, CDR1 is MDHEN and CDR2 is SYDVKM. CDR3 region: CASSFRPAPLNYGYTF. In DNA, the CDR3 is TGTGCCAGCAGTTTCCGGCCGGCCCCCCTGAACTATGGCTACACCTTC.

The chain employs TRBV7-3 and TRBJ2-3, with unresolved D. Germline V gives CDR1 SGHTA, CDR2 FQGTGA. The CDR3 spans 13 residues. V lost 5 bases to trimming and J lost 6 bases, with 12 bases between them. In DNA, the CDR3 is TGTGCCAGCAGCCCAACGCTCCGGGATACGCAGTATTTT. This codes for CASSPTLRDTQYF. Combining the CDR3 with reference TRBV7-3 and TRBJ2-3 gives the whole variable domain GAGVSQTPSNKVTEKGKYVELRCDPISGHTALYWYRQSLGQGPEFLIYFQGTGAADDSGLPNDRFFAVRPEGSVSTLKIQRTERGDSAVYLCASSPTLRDTQYFGPGTRLTVL.

This clone was observed a handful of times. The rearrangement uses TRBV5-1 and TRBJ1-2; a possible D gene is TRBD1 (6 bases). The CDR3 is 15 residues long. Germline V gene sequence: CDR1 SGHRS, CDR2 YFSETQ. V was clipped by 1 base and J by 5 bases, with 15 bases between them. CDR3 sequence reads: CASSLMNTGQYGYTF. The CDR3 nucleotides are TGCGCCAGCAGCTTGATGAACACAGGGCAATATGGCTACACCTTC.

The chain is built from TRBV28 and TRBJ1-4, with D hard to call. V was pared by 6 bases and J by 8 bases, with 16 bases between. The germline V gene encodes CDR1 MDHEN and CDR2 SYDVKM. The CDR3 runs to 14 residues. CDR3 loop: CASSLSPLGEKLFF. The CDR3 coding sequence is TGTGCCAGCAGCCTATCACCGCTAGGGGAAAAACTGTTTTTT.

V and J are TRBV5-1 and TRBJ2-3; 13 nucleotides align to TRBD2. The CDR3 has 20 residues. The germline CDR1 and CDR2 sequences are SGHRS and YFSETQ. After removal of 0 bases from V and 8 bases from J, the junction contained 18 bases not matched to a gene. This CDR3 reads CASSLGFIRTSGRAPGTQYF. Written as DNA, the CDR3 is TGCGCCAGCAGCTTGGGCTTTATAAGGACTAGCGGGAGAGCCCCCGGTACGCAGTATTTT.

The V and J genes are TRBV7-9 and TRBJ2-3, with D possibly TRBD2 on 5 matching bases. The ends were cut back, 1 base at V and 6 bases at J, with 11 bases in the middle. CDR3 length: 14 amino acids. Germline-derived CDR1 and CDR2 are SEHNR and FQNEAQ (reference sequence). In DNA form, the CDR3 reads TGTGCCAGCAGCTTAGTGAGGGAAGCGGATACGCAGTATTTT. It yields the protein CASSLVREADTQYF.